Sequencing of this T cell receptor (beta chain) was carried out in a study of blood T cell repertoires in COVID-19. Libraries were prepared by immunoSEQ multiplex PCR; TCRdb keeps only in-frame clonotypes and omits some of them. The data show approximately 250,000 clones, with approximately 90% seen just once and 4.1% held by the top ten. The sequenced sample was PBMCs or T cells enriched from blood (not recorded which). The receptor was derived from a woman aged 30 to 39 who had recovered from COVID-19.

The CDR3 sequence: CASSPGQGARGTEAFF. The CDR3 DNA sequence: TGTGCCAGCAGCCCGGGACAGGGGGCAAGGGGTACTGAAGCTTTCTTT. V is TRBV7-2 and J is TRBJ1-1, with 12 positions matching TRBD1. This CDR3 has 16 amino acids. Germline trimming cut 5 bases from V and 5 bases from J; bases unmatched to any gene: 9. Germline CDR1 reads SGHTA; CDR2 reads FQGNSA.